The sequence of this TCR beta chain was determined in a study of beta chain features in type 1 diabetes. Study-wide findings and caveats: Shortening that was moderate but significant affected the TCRB CDR3s of Type 1 diabetes patients in all four CD4+ subsets.

Points on this clone: Antigen unknown.

Every bit of the isolated RNA underwent reverse transcription, so sequencing read expressed TCRB transcripts. TCRdb's table, derived via immunoSEQ multiplex PCR, lists solely in-frame clones and lacks some. This sample has 150,000 to 200,000 clones, with 7% to 9% found just once. Per germline, CDR1 SGHNT and CDR2 YYREEE (reference sequence). The junction had 13 bases not matched to a gene; V was cut back by 3 bases and J by 7 bases. This CDR3 is 15 amino acids long. This clonotype was obtained from a man aged 18 to 30 with type 1 diabetes. The chain is built from TRBV5-4 and TRBJ2-7; 7 nucleotides line up with TRBD1. The specimen was central memory CD4+ T cells from blood. The DNA of the CDR3 is TGTGCCAGCAGCTCGACCTCGGACAGGAGGAGAGAGCAGTACTTC. Its translation: CASSSTSDRRREQYF.